Below are 9 T cell receptor beta chains sequenced from a single sample in a study of cytomegalovirus exposure and HLA in healthy donors (dated by TCRdb to the late 2010s). To prepare the library, the immunoSEQ multiplex PCR assay was applied. The immuneACCESS repertoire file appears here via TCRdb, limited to in-frame rearrangements. These files lack a portion of the clones; in checked studies, under half of the deficit traces to unresolved V genes, and the cause of the others is not known. The sample table shows some 83,000 clones, and roughly 94% are seen once. Roughly 3.4% of the sample goes to the ten largest clones. The source material was PBMCs. These receptors were obtained from a woman aged 18-35 years in good health and CMV-seropositive.

The chain links TRBV5-6 to TRBJ2-3; D uncertain. V was trimmed by 4 bases and J by 5 bases, leaving 5 bases between them. This CDR3 is built from 11 residues. In germline, CDR1 is SGHDT, CDR2 YYEEEE. DNA of the CDR3: TGTGCCAGCAGCCAAATAGATACGCAGTATTTT. Protein product: CASSQIDTQYF.

This clone was seen once. The chain uses TRBV7-9 and TRBJ2-7, with D tentatively TRBD2 (5 bases). Germline CDR1 reads SEHNR; CDR2 reads FQNEAQ (reference sequence). V lost 1 base to trimming and J lost 3 bases, with 10 bases between them. The CDR3 extends over 14 amino acids. The CDR3 sequence is CASSLGGRVYEQYF. The CDR3 DNA follows: TGTGCCAGCAGCTTAGGAGGGCGAGTCTACGAGCAGTACTTC.

V gene TRBV5-1 combines with J gene TRBJ1-2; a weak D match, TRBD1 (6 bases). Trimming left V 0 bases short and J 4 bases short, with 16 bases between. Looked up from germline, CDR1 is SGHRS and CDR2 is YFSETQ. There are 16 residues in the CDR3. The CDR3 protein is CASSLEGKGRGYGYTF. In DNA form, the CDR3 reads TGCGCCAGCAGCTTGGAAGGGAAGGGCAGGGGCTATGGCTACACCTTC. The full variable domain, rest sourced from reference TRBV5-1 and TRBJ1-2, is KAGVTQTPRYLIKTRGQQVTLSCSPISGHRSVSWYQQTPGQGLQFLFEYFSETQRNKGNFPGRFSGRQFSNSRSEMNVSTLELGDSALYLCASSLEGKGRGYGYTFGSGTRLTVV.

The rearrangement links TRBV5-1 to TRBJ1-1; D possibly corresponds to TRBD1 (5 bases). Germline V CDR1 and CDR2: SGHRS, YFSETQ. The CDR3 contains 14 residues. With 4 bases removed from V and 4 bases from J, the gap between germline ends came to 14 bases. DNA for the CDR3: TGCGCCAGCAGCCTCCGGCAGGGAGGCACTGAAGCTTTCTTT. It is translated as CASSLRQGGTEAFF.

The chain joins TRBV7-9 to TRBJ1-2, with 10 bases identical to TRBD1. The CDR3 spans 16 residues. V was clipped by 0 bases and J by 6 bases; unmatched bases: 7. Germline lookup yields CDR1 SEHNR and CDR2 FQNEAQ (reference sequence). CDR3 in amino acids: CASSLARGTGVDGYTF. DNA of the CDR3: TGTGCCAGCAGCTTAGCGAGGGGGACAGGGGTGGATGGCTACACCTTC. Full variable domain (remainder filled in from reference TRBV7-9 and TRBJ1-2): DTGVSQNPRHKITKRGQNVTFRCDPISEHNRLYWYRQTLGQGPEFLTYFQNEAQLEKSRLLSDRFSAERPKGSFSTLEIQRTEQGDSAMYLCASSLARGTGVDGYTFGSGTRLTVV.

V usage is TRBV28 and J usage is TRBJ2-1, with 11 bases aligning to TRBD2. Germline CDR1 reads MDHEN; CDR2 reads SYDVKM. Trimming at V came to 6 bases and at J to 4 bases, leaving 5 bases not matched to a gene. The CDR3 is 15 residues long. The CDR3 sequence: CASSKTSGAYNEQFF. The CDR3 DNA sequence: TGTGCCAGCAGCAAGACTAGCGGGGCGTACAATGAGCAGTTCTTC.

The CDR3 nucleotides are TGTGCCAGCAGCGTAAGGGCAGGGGGCGGGGAGCAGTACTTC. It translates to CASSVRAGGGEQYF. This chain connects TRBV9 to TRBJ2-7; 8 bases are shared with TRBD1. The CDR3 contains 14 residues. V gave up 1 base and J gave up 7 bases; unmatched junction bases: 7. Germline CDR1 reads SGDLS; CDR2 reads YYNGEE.

The chain employs TRBV4-1 and TRBJ2-7; 8 bases align to TRBD2. J gave up 3 bases and V 0 bases, and 7 bases lay outside the gene matches. Germline V gene lookup returns CDR1 MGHRA and CDR2 YSYEKL. The CDR3 has 16 amino acids. This CDR3 is CASSQDLREASYEQYF. For the CDR3, the DNA is TGCGCCAGCAGCCAAGATCTGCGGGAGGCCAGCTACGAGCAGTACTTC.

This chain connects TRBV7-9 to TRBJ2-1; 8 bases fit TRBD2. V was clipped by 5 bases and J by 7 bases; unmatched bases: 16. The CDR3 length is 17 residues. CDR1 and CDR2 (germline): SEHNR, FQNEAQ (reference sequence). CDR3 residues: CASSPSGSYLTRNEQFF. The CDR3 DNA is TGTGCCAGCAGCCCCAGCGGGAGTTACCTTACACGGAATGAGCAGTTCTTC.